A single TCR beta chain is shown here with its context. This specimen belongs to a study of CD8+ T cells in alopecia areata. In each case, RNA was isolated and then reverse transcribed into cDNA as the sequencing template. Clones were read by immunoSEQ multiplex PCR, and TCRdb kept only the in-frame ones, dropping some. The sample includes roughly 200,000 clones, 50% to 65% seen only once; the top ten take more than 10%. Documented treatment: oral pan-JAK inhibitor, 5-10 mg twice daily. In germline, CDR1 is SGHTA, CDR2 FQGNSA. The CDR3 has 14 amino acids. Trimming removed 2 bases from V and 2 bases from J; junction bases left unmatched: 2.

The material sequenced was CD8+ T cells sorted from blood, taken at week 24, from a patient treated with tofacitinib. This sequence joins TRBV7-2 and TRBJ2-7, with 8 bases identical to TRBD2. The receptor's source is a human donor with alopecia areata. CDR3 in amino acids: CASSLSGGTYEQYF. In DNA, the CDR3 is TGTGCCAGCAGCTTAAGCGGGGGCACCTACGAGCAGTACTTC.